This record looks at one T cell receptor (beta chain) sequence and its context. There are a few counts of this clonotype. The antigen this receptor binds is unknown. Base qualities are not at hand, and no much larger clone is one base apart. Library generation was performed with multiplex PCR. The sequencer listed for this sample is Illumina HiSeq 4000. To build TCR beta libraries, CDR3 regions were amplified by Arm-PCR using iRepertoire HTBI primers. PCR products were gel purified before sequencing. As for the original processing: Gene usage analysis of CDR3 amino acid clonotypes used the 50 to 70 TRBV and more than 13 TRBJ segments found across samples. Filtered high-quality paired reads were merged into contigs using COPE and FqMerger. Contigs were aligned with BLAST to IMGT TRBV, TRBD and TRBJ reference genes, and CDR3 was defined per IMGT. Any clonotype with a frequency above 0.1% was counted as a highly expanded clone. Shannon entropy served as the measure of repertoire diversity, while the Gini coefficient captured V-J evenness. A clonotype found in more than one individual was treated as public. TCRdb cleaned the public reads at Q25 with fastp, built clones with MiXCR and kept in-frame beta chains. CDR3 protein duplicates are merged, each entry listing the most common genes and DNA. The V and J calls come from TCRdb's annotation, not from the publication. This sample lists 400,000 to 550,000 distinct CDR3 sequences; about 16% were detected once. Approximately 15% of the sample is taken by the ten largest.

These data originate in a study of regulatory T cells in long-lasting Graves disease (dated by TCRdb to the early 2020s). Broadly, across the study: Patients with newly diagnosed Graves' disease had been on antithyroid drugs for under 3 months. A total of around 35 samples underwent TCR sequencing, from some 13 patients with persistent Graves' disease and approximately 20 patients with newly diagnosed Graves' disease. The study was conducted in China and was registered as a clinical trial. This study used TCR sequencing and RNA sequencing of peripheral blood to compare persistent Graves' disease patients against newly diagnosed Graves' disease patients.

CDR3 length: 15 amino acids, cysteine to phenylalanine. CDR3 DNA is the only sequence kept; it has 45 bases, read in frame from the first base. CDR1 is given as SGHTA and CDR2 as FQGTGA, both from the germline V gene. The trim is 1 base for V and 8 bases for J, with a gap of 15 bases between the germline ends. This sample's time point label indicates: newly diagnosed GD, antithyroid drugs for less than 3 months. For both TCR sequencing and RNA sequencing, RNA was extracted from PBMCs in TRIzol. The diagnosis of Graves' disease was made according to American Thyroid Association guidelines. The patients came from an endocrinology department in Xi'an, China. Each patient gave 8.5 to 9.5 milliliters of peripheral blood, collected in an EDTA anticoagulant tube. Ficoll Paque Plus density gradient separation was used to isolate PBMCs, and no further T cell sorting was performed. An Agilent 2100 Bioanalyzer and agarose gel were used to check RNA quality, while a NanoDrop 2000 measured RNA concentration.

The investigation overall reported the following: Compared with newly diagnosed patients, persistent Graves' disease patients had lower TCR Shannon entropy and fewer highly expanded clones, which suggests clonal expansion. Peripheral blood alone was examined, since thyroid tissue, which constituted the primary lesion, could not be accessed. The authors noted that the small sample size was a limitation that may lower accuracy. TRBV28, TRBJ1-2 and TRBJ2-5 were preferentially used in persistent disease, while TRBV20-1 and TRBJ2-1 were favored in newly diagnosed disease. Only the TCR beta chain was sequenced and analyzed. Persistent patients shared more public clonotypes among themselves (fewer than 3,000) than newly diagnosed patients did (about 970).

This sample was also put to use in a study of T cells in Graves' hyperthyroidism and ophthalmopathy. The second study, in turn, reports: Stable Graves' hyperthyroidism was defined as the absence of progression to ophthalmopathy over 18 months of follow-up. Hyperthyroidism patients were aged 18 to 65 years and newly diagnosed, with disease duration of less than 2 months. Patients with uncontrolled infections, other autoimmune diseases, pregnancy or lactation were excluded. Diagnoses relied on clinical symptoms, serum thyroxine and TRAb, thyroid ultrasound and orbital computed tomography. For the first round of RT-PCR on the TCR CDR3, the HTBI primer set was used together with the Qiagen OneStep RT-PCR kit. Most expanded thyroid clonotypes (frequency above 0.001) were also detected in blood, suggesting blood repertoires may reflect thyroid immune responses. A 13 V-J signature model separated ophthalmopathy from stable hyperthyroidism, with 87.88% sensitivity and about 81% specificity in cross-validation and 80%/75% in testing. During validation, the model predicted progression to ophthalmopathy a median of approximately 6.5 months ahead of onset, with just under 71% sensitivity and 72% to 80% specificity. TCR V-J signatures able to tell the groups apart were searched for in a discovery cohort of approximately 95 patients, of whom over 40 had Graves' ophthalmopathy and about 60 had stable Graves' hyperthyroidism. Prospective prediction of ophthalmopathy was tested in an independent validation cohort consisting of 18 to 20 hyperthyroidism patients and around 16 patients who later progressed to ophthalmopathy. The approximately 100 discovery patients were randomly split 7:3 into training and test sets. Thyroid tissue and blood T-cell repertoires from six Graves' hyperthyroidism patients were also compared in the study. After blood sampling, hyperthyroidism patients were treated with methimazole at a starting dose of 30 mg daily, and ophthalmopathy patients were treated with high-dose intravenous methylprednisolone. The libraries were constructed in a second round of multiplex PCR and then size-selected and purified. The libraries were sequenced on an Illumina HiSeq2000 using paired-end 100 bp reads. SOAPnuke was used to process the raw data, with reads discarded if the reads contained adapters or uncalled bases, had a mean Phred below 15, or lacked an exact constant-primer or identifier match. COPE v1.2.5 was used to merge high-quality paired reads, and clonotypes were defined as unique nucleotide sequences. MiTCR v1.1 was used to align the clonotypes against IMGT TRBV, TRBD and TRBJ reference segments. The analysis was restricted to V-J combinations with a frequency above 0.0001, which together covered 99% to 99.2% of the repertoires. A TCS score was defined as the ratio of F50 (clonal expansion) to E x V (chaos), with BLOSUM62-based TCRdist applied between CDR3 peptides within each V-J. Welch's t-statistics and random forest reduced around 550 V-J features to around 14, which were used in a naive Bayes classifier (R e1071). Sample size was not statistically predetermined, and blinding of investigators to group allocation was not performed. According to the paper, TCR Vbeta CDR3 sequencing was carried out on 135 peripheral blood samples, which came from fewer than 50 ophthalmopathy, approximately 78 hyperthyroidism and approximately 17 progressor patients.

The sequence joins TRBV7-3 to TRBJ2-1; the D gene is possibly TRBD1, with 5 bases matching. The material was peripheral blood mononuclear cells (PBMCs), obtained at new diagnosis, from a patient treated with antithyroid drugs. The clonotype comes from a woman aged 25-40 years with Graves disease. Donor details come from another sample of the same person, matched by shared clones. CDR3 region: CASSLRGRSGDEQFF. The bases read TGTGCCAGCAGCTTAAGGGGCAGATCAGGAGATGAGCAGTTCTTC.